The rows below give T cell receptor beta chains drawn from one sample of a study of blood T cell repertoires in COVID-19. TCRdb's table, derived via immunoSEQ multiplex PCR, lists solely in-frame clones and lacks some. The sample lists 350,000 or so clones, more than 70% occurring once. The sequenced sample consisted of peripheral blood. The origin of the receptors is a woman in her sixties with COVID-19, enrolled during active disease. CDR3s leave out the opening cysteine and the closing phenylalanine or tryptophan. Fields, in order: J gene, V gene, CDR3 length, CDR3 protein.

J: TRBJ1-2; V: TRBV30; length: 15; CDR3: AWSKYWTGKHNYGYT
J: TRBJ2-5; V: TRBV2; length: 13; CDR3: ASSEGLGGQETQY
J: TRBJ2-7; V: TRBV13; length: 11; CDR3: ASSSDRSYEQY
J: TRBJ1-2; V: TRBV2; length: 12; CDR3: ASGTGKLVYGYT
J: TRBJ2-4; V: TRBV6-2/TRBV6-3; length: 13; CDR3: ASSAAQVAKNIQY
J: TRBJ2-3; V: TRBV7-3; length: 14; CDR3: ASSLGLAGGTDTQY
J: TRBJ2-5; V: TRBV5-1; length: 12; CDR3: ASSPGGPGETQY
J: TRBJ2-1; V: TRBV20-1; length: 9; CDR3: SADLSWEQF
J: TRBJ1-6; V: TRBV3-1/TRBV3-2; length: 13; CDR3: ASSQAPLGSSPLH
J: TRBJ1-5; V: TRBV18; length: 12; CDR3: ASDKTGGSQPQH
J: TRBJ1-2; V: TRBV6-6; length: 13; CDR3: ASSPGQGANYGYT
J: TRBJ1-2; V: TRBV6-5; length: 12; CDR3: ASSYRGFNYGYT
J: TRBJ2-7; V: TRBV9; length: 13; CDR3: ASSVGSGGSYEQY
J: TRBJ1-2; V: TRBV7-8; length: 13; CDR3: ASSPAEGSGRGYT
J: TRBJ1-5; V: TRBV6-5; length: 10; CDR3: ASRRDKGPQH
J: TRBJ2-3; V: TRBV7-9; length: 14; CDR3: ASSTAVTSGANPQY
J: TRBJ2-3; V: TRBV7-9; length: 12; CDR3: ASSLGGDLDTQY
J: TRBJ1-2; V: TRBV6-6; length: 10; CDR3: ASTASNYGYT
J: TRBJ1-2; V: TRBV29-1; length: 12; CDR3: SVPRLGQTYGYT
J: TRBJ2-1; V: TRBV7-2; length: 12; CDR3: ASSVSGGNNEQF
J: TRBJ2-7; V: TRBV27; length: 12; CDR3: ASSSRQGVVEQY
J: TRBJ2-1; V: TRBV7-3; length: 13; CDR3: ASSLLAGGLPEQF
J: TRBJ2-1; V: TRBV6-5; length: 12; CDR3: ATFSGYSYNEQF
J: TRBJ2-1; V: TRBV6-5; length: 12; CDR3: ASSYSAGDNEQF
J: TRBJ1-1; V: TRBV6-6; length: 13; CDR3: ASSWTGGVSTEAF
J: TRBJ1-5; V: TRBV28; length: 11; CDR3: VSVRDRAQPQH